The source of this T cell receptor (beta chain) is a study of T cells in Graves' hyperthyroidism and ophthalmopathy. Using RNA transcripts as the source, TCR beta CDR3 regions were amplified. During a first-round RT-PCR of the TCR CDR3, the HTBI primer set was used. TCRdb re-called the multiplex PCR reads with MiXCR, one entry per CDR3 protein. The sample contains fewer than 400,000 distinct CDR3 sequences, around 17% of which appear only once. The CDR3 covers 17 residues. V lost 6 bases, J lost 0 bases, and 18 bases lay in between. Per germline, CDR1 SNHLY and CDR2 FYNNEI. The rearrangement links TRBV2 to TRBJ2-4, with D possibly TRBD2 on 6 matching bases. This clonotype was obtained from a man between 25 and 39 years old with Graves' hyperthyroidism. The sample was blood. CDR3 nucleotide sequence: TGTGCCAGCAGCCCAAGGGGAGGAATAATAGCCAAAAACATTCAGTACTTC. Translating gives CASSPRGGIIAKNIQYF. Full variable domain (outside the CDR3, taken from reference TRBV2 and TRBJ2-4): EPEVTQTPSHQVTQMGQEVILRCVPISNHLYFYWYRQILGQKVEFLVSFYNNEISEKSEIFDDQFSVERPDGSNFTLKIRSTKLEDSAMYFCASSPRGGIIAKNIQYFGAGTRLSVL.